The 9 T cell receptor beta chains in this list originate from one sample, sequenced in a study of shared clonotypes between healthy human individuals. Sequencing was performed with immunoSEQ multiplex PCR; in TCRdb, only in-frame clones are kept and a portion is missing. The table shows roughly 1.5 million clones, with 95% to 99% occurring only once. The sample taken for sequencing was naive CD4+ T cells sorted from blood. Regarding subset: CD45RA+ positively selected. These receptors came from a man aged 25-45 years in good health.

This chain connects TRBV6-5 to TRBJ2-3; the D is unclear. Between the trimmed V and J ends, which lost 2 bases and 2 bases, there was a span of 8 bases. CDR1 MNHEY and CDR2 SVGAGI come from the germline V gene. The CDR3 loop spans 14 amino acids. The CDR3 DNA reads TGTGCCAGCAGTTACCCCGAACTCACAGATACGCAGTATTTT. Translation: CASSYPELTDTQYF.

About this clone: The same CDR3 arises from other DNA sequences in this sample as well. This chain links TRBV7-2 with TRBJ2-5; D is unresolved. This CDR3 has 12 amino acids. V was trimmed by 1 base and J by 1 base, leaving 1 base between them. Germline V CDR1 and CDR2: SGHTA, FQGNSA. CDR3 bases: TGTGCCAGCAGCTTAGTCCAAGAGACCCAGTACTTC. Protein sequence: CASSLVQETQYF.

This clone was seen more than once but under ten times. The CDR3 DNA reads TGTGCCAGCAGCCAGGACACGAACACTGAAGCTTTCTTT. The encoded protein is CASSQDTNTEAFF. The chain employs TRBV7-9 and TRBJ1-1; the D gene is possibly TRBD1 (5 bases). The V and J ends lost 5 bases and 1 base respectively, with 8 bases between them. Germline V gene sequence: CDR1 SEHNR, CDR2 FQNEAQ (reference sequence). CDR3 length: 13 residues.

The chain carries TRBV5-5 and TRBJ2-7; D perhaps matches TRBD1 (5 bases). Trimming pared 0 bases from V and 6 bases from J, leaving 13 bases between. CDR1 and CDR2 (germline): SGHKS, YYEKEE (reference sequence). The CDR3 loop spans 14 amino acids. The CDR3 bases are TGTGCCAGCAGCTTGGAGGGGTTTTTATTCGAGCAGTACTTC. This translates into CASSLEGFLFEQYF.

The CDR3 region has the DNA TGTGCCAGCAGCCGTTATCGCGGGAGAGGGGAACTGAGGGCAGATACGCAGTATTTT. Amino acids: CASSRYRGRGELRADTQYF. The chain couples TRBV5-4 to TRBJ2-3, with 7 bases matching TRBD2. There are 19 residues in the CDR3. Germline V gives CDR1 SGHNT, CDR2 YYREEE (reference sequence). V trimming: 4 bases; J trimming: 4 bases; junction bases outside the gene matches: 21.

This chain uses TRBV28 with TRBJ2-7, with D uncertain. Trimming stripped 3 bases from V and 13 bases from J, with 16 bases between. Germline CDR1 and CDR2: MDHEN and SYDVKM. This CDR3 has 12 amino acids. In DNA form, the CDR3 reads TGTGCCAGCAGTTTCACCAGCCTCCAGCTTTACTTC. Its protein is CASSFTSLQLYF.

In nucleotides, the CDR3 is TGTGCCAGCAGCTTATCCGGGGGGATAAAGTTCTTC. Its protein product is CASSLSGGIKFF. V is TRBV11-3 and J is TRBJ2-1; 7 bases map to TRBD2. Germline trimming cut 2 bases from V and 14 bases from J; bases unmatched to any gene: 6. Germline V gives CDR1 SGHNT, CDR2 YENEEA. The CDR3 is made up of 12 amino acids.

The chain couples TRBV6-5 to TRBJ1-4; TRBD1 matches at 10 bases. The CDR3 is 13 residues long. The ends lost 8 bases at V and 4 bases at J; junction bases unmatched: 1. Germline CDR1 reads MNHEY; CDR2 reads SVGAGI. The CDR3 DNA sequence: TGTGCCAGCGGACAGGGGGTTAATGAAAAACTGTTTTTT. Amino acids: CASGQGVNEKLFF.

This sequence joins TRBV13 and TRBJ2-7; 12 bases match TRBD2. The V segment lost 2 bases and the J segment 3 bases; nucleotides outside the gene matches: 2. From germline, CDR1 is PRHDT and CDR2 FYEKMQ (reference sequence). This CDR3 is built from 15 residues. The CDR3 nucleotides are TGTGCCAGCAGCTTACGACTAGCGGGAGACTACGAGCAGTACTTC. It specifies CASSLRLAGDYEQYF. Based on the CDR3 plus reference TRBV13 and TRBJ2-7, the full variable domain is AAGVIQSPRHLIKEKRETATLKCYPIPRHDTVYWYQQGPGQDPQFLISFYEKMQSDKGSIPDRFSAQQFSDYHSELNMSSLELGDSALYFCASSLRLAGDYEQYFGPGTRLTVT.